These 20 T cell receptor beta chains were all obtained from the same sample, sequenced in a study of blood T cells in healthy people across ages. Sample-barcoded 5' priming and a J-beta primer mix drove a second PCR of about 7 to 12 cycles. TCRdb ran MiXCR on the 5' RACE reads and lists one entry per CDR3 protein. The sample yields around 1,600,000 distinct CDR3 sequences, approximately 43% seen once. The sequenced material came from blood. All receptors come from a young woman in good health.

V is TRBV27 and J is TRBJ2-7; a possible D gene is TRBD1 (6 bases). In germline, CDR1 is MNHEY, CDR2 SMNVEV (reference sequence). The CDR3 is made up of 14 amino acids. V lost 6 bases, J lost 3 bases, and 15 bases lay in between. In DNA form, the CDR3 reads TGTGCCAGCAGCCCCGGGACACGGTACTACGAGCAGTACTTC. Residues: CASSPGTRYYEQYF.

The rearrangement links TRBV20-1 to TRBJ2-3, with TRBD2 matching over 11 bases. Germline CDR1 reads DFQATT; CDR2 reads SNEGSKA (reference sequence). The CDR3 has 15 residues. Losses at the gene ends were 3 bases for V and 6 bases for J; bases not matched to a gene: 8. This chain's CDR3 is CSARGTSGGWDTQYF. As DNA, the CDR3 is TGCAGTGCTAGGGGCACTAGCGGGGGATGGGATACGCAGTATTTT.

The V and J genes are TRBV11-3 and TRBJ2-1, with D hard to call. The CDR3 has 15 residues. V was shortened by 3 bases and J by 0 bases, with 9 bases between the two germline ends. The V gene's germline CDR1 is SGHNT and CDR2 YENEEA. This CDR3 reads CASSFYLVSYNEQFF. DNA of the CDR3: TGTGCCAGCAGCTTTTATTTAGTCTCCTACAATGAGCAGTTCTTC.

There are a few counts of this clonotype. The V and J genes are TRBV29-1 and TRBJ2-1; 7 nucleotides line up with TRBD1. The end of the DNA fits TRBJ2-7 better, so the J call may be wrong. This CDR3 has 15 amino acids. Germline CDR1 and CDR2: SQVTM and ANQGSEA. The CDR3 DNA is TGCAGCGTTAGACAGGGAAGATACTCCTACAATGAGCAGTACTTC. It is translated as CSVRQGRYSYNEQYF.

This clonotype has a count of ten or more. The chain uses TRBV2 and TRBJ1-2; D remains unclear. V lost 3 bases and J 5 bases, leaving 4 bases between the germline ends. In germline, CDR1 is SNHLY, CDR2 FYNNEI. This CDR3 contains 11 residues. The CDR3 here is CASSELYGYTF. CDR3 nucleotide sequence: TGTGCCAGCAGTGAGCTATATGGCTACACCTTC.

The gene calls are TRBV4-3 and TRBJ2-6; perhaps TRBD1 as D (5 bases). CDR1 LGHNA and CDR2 YSLEER come from the germline V gene. V dropped 5 bases and J dropped 0 bases, with 5 bases sitting between them. The CDR3 consists of 14 residues. The CDR3 nucleotides are TGCGCCAGCAGCGGGGCCTCTGGGGCCAACGTCCTGACTTTC. It yields the protein CASSGASGANVLTF.

J is TRBJ2-5 and V is TRBV7-9, with 10 nucleotides matching TRBD2. The CDR3 runs 14 residues. J lost 3 bases, V lost 6 bases, and 4 bases had no gene match. Germline values: CDR1 SEHNR, CDR2 FQNEAQ (reference sequence). CDR3 sequence (DNA): TGTGCCAGCAGGGGGGGGACTAGCGAAGAGACCCAGTACTTC. Translation: CASRGGTSEETQYF.

V gene TRBV4-2 combines with J gene TRBJ1-2; D gene unclear. The CDR3 sequence is 14 residues long. Germline lookup yields CDR1 LGHNA and CDR2 YNFKEQ. The V gene lost 4 bases and the J gene lost 5 bases, with 14 bases spanning the gap. CDR3: CASSLVRGKYGYTF. The CDR3, as DNA: TGTGCCAGCAGCCTCGTTCGGGGAAAGTATGGCTACACCTTC.

The chain uses TRBV4-1 and TRBJ2-1; D is unresolved. CDR3 length: 17 residues. Germline CDR1 reads MGHRA; CDR2 reads YSYEKL. Trimming pared 0 bases from V and 3 bases from J, leaving 15 bases between. The CDR3 region is CASSQDQSTSVYNEQFF. DNA of the CDR3: TGCGCCAGCAGCCAAGATCAATCGACTTCTGTCTACAATGAGCAGTTCTTC.

The chain links TRBV10-3 to TRBJ1-1; D call uncertain. The CDR3 covers 12 residues. V lost 2 bases and J 11 bases, leaving 12 bases between the germline ends. The V gene's germline CDR1 is ENHRY and CDR2 SYGVKD. CDR3 sequence: CAISEEGTMAFF. CDR3 in DNA: TGTGCCATCAGTGAGGAGGGCACAATGGCTTTCTTT.

This clonotype was observed a single time. The CDR3 nucleotides are TGCAGCGTCCCCCCGGGCCGCCGTGGAGAGCAGTTCTTC. It is translated as CSVPPGRRGEQFF. This chain uses TRBV29-1 with TRBJ2-1; no clear D gene. Per germline, CDR1 SQVTM and CDR2 ANQGSEA. The CDR3 covers 13 residues. V lost 6 bases and J lost 10, with 19 bases in between.

This rearrangement joins TRBV3-1 to TRBJ1-6; D is ambiguous. The CDR3 consists of 17 residues. Germline loops: CDR1 LGHDT, CDR2 YNNKEL (reference sequence). Deletions cut 4 bases from V and 5 bases from J, with 18 bases between. The CDR3 nucleotides are TGTGCCAGCAGCCTCCAACGTGCAGGAGCAGATAATTCACCCCTCCACTTT. This encodes CASSLQRAGADNSPLHF.

The chain carries TRBV9 and TRBJ1-4, with 10 bases fitting TRBD1. Trimming took 3 bases from V and 7 from J; bases not matched to a gene: 6. The CDR3 extends over 15 amino acids. Per the germline V gene, CDR1 is SGDLS and CDR2 is YYNGEE. CDR3 amino acids: CASSAAGTGAEKLFF. Written as DNA, the CDR3 is TGTGCCAGCAGCGCCGCCGGGACAGGGGCTGAAAAACTGTTTTTT.

This clonotype was observed a handful of times. This chain connects TRBV20-1 to TRBJ2-3; 12 bases agree with TRBD2. The CDR3 is made up of 14 amino acids. The germline V gene has CDR1 DFQATT and CDR2 SNEGSKA (reference sequence). V lost 6 bases to trimming and J lost 6 bases; unmatched junction nucleotides: 7. The CDR3: CSAATGTSGDTQYF. The CDR3 DNA reads TGCAGTGCCGCAACCGGGACTAGCGGGGATACGCAGTATTTT.

This clonotype has just a few counts. The chain joins TRBV20-1 to TRBJ2-7; the D gene is possibly TRBD1 (6 bases). CDR3 size: 14 residues. Germline V gives CDR1 DFQATT, CDR2 SNEGSKA (reference sequence). The germline V and J ends were trimmed by 5 bases and 3 bases, with 17 bases remaining between them. CDR3 residues: CSALNRAKNYEQYF. The CDR3 bases are TGCAGTGCTCTTAACAGGGCGAAAAACTACGAGCAGTACTTC.

J is TRBJ1-2 and V is TRBV7-2; D is ambiguous. V was trimmed by 3 bases and J by 3 bases, leaving 8 bases between them. CDR3 size: 13 residues. Per germline, CDR1 SGHTA and CDR2 FQGNSA. CDR3 region: CASSFTHHYGYTF. The DNA of the CDR3 is TGTGCCAGCAGCTTCACACATCACTATGGCTACACCTTC.

This rearrangement joins TRBV7-2 to TRBJ2-3; no clear D. Trimming shortened V by 2 bases and J by 5 bases, and 8 bases separated the two germline ends. Germline-derived CDR1 and CDR2 are SGHTA and FQGNSA. This CDR3 comprises 13 residues. CDR3 sequence (DNA): TGTGCCAGCAGCTTACAGTTTGGAGATACGCAGTATTTT. It translates to CASSLQFGDTQYF. Full variable domain (missing parts from reference TRBV7-2 and TRBJ2-3): GAGVSQSPSNKVTEKGKDVELRCDPISGHTALYWYRQSLGQGLEFLIYFQGNSAPDKSGLPSDRFSAERTGGSVSTLTIQRTQQEDSAVYLCASSLQFGDTQYFGPGTRLTVL.

The chain links TRBV29-1 to TRBJ1-1; D gene ambiguous. The CDR3 extends over 13 amino acids. Germline assignment: CDR1 SQVTM and CDR2 ANQGSEA. V was cut by 7 bases and J by 3 bases, with 15 bases left in between. The CDR3 here is CSAGRGYDTEAFF. The CDR3, as DNA: TGCAGCGCCGGGCGAGGGTACGACACTGAAGCTTTCTTT.

This chain uses TRBV7-9 with TRBJ2-3; D is unresolved. V lost 5 bases, J lost 4 bases, and 16 bases lay in between. CDR1 SEHNR and CDR2 FQNEAQ come from the germline V gene (reference sequence). The CDR3 runs 15 residues. The CDR3 sequence: CASSPLAFFADTQYF. The CDR3 DNA follows: TGTGCCAGCAGCCCTCTTGCCTTTTTCGCAGATACGCAGTATTTT.

J is TRBJ1-5 and V is TRBV6-1; no reliable D call. This CDR3 comprises 12 residues. The germline V gene has CDR1 MNHNS and CDR2 SASEGT. Trimming stripped 6 bases from V and 3 bases from J, with 6 bases between. DNA for the CDR3: TGTGCCAGCAGCGAGGACAATCAGCCCCAGCATTTT. Protein product: CASSEDNQPQHF.